One sample yielded the 27 T cell receptor beta chains listed below, sequenced in a study of human T cells and chemical hapten exposure. One entry per CDR3 protein, called by TCRdb with MiXCR from the RACE reads. The sample carries under 300,000 distinct CDR3 sequences, 7.5% to 9% recorded once. The time point is: pre-sensitization, week 0. Treatment: therapeutic diphenylcyclopropenone sensitization with weekly scalp DPC. Here the sequenced sample was whole blood, taken in connection with sensitization to the hapten diphenylcyclopropenone (DPC). These receptors originate from a man younger than 30 with alopecia areata. Some clones in this sample may be carry-over from other donors' samples.

The gene calls are TRBV7-9 and TRBJ2-3; the match to TRBD2 covers 10 bases. V was clipped by 5 bases and J by 2 bases; unmatched bases: 7. The CDR3 has 16 residues. Germline V gene lookup returns CDR1 SEHNR and CDR2 FQNEAQ (reference sequence). CDR3 in DNA: TGTGCCAGCAGCACTTTACTAGCGGGACCCACAGATACGCAGTATTTT. Amino acid sequence: CASSTLLAGPTDTQYF.

The sample holds many counts of this clonotype. The chain combines TRBV7-2 with TRBJ2-5, with D maybe TRBD1 (6 bases). Trimming removed 3 bases at V and 1 base at J, with 6 bases between. The CDR3 is 13 residues long. Germline loops: CDR1 SGHTA, CDR2 FQGNSA. CDR3 sequence: CASSLGAQETQYF. The CDR3, as DNA: TGTGCCAGCAGCTTGGGGGCCCAAGAGACCCAGTACTTC.

The J gene is TRBJ2-3, the V gene TRBV11-2, with D perhaps matching TRBD1 (6 bases). The ends were cut back, 5 bases at V and 6 bases at J, with 12 bases in the middle. This CDR3 is 13 amino acids long. Germline lookup yields CDR1 SGHAT and CDR2 FQNNGV. The CDR3: CASSPDRSDTQYF. The CDR3 DNA is TGTGCCAGCAGCCCCGACAGGTCCGATACGCAGTATTTT.

This clonotype showed up just a few times. The chain couples TRBV9 to TRBJ2-3, with 7 bases aligning to TRBD1. After removal of 3 bases from V and 2 bases from J, the junction contained 9 bases not matched to a gene. The germline CDR1 and CDR2 sequences are SGDLS and YYNGEE. The CDR3 is 16 residues long. The CDR3 loop is CASSGGTAFTTDTQYF. Here the CDR3 DNA reads TGTGCCAGCAGCGGAGGGACAGCCTTTACCACAGATACGCAGTATTTT.

This clonotype was observed a few times. The chain combines TRBV7-6 with TRBJ2-3; the D gene is possibly TRBD1 (6 bases). The CDR3 has 14 residues. Germline V gives CDR1 SGHVS, CDR2 FNYEAQ. V shed 5 bases and J shed 2 bases, with 11 bases lying between them. The CDR3 sequence is CASSEQGFTDTQYF. The CDR3 bases are TGTGCCAGCAGCGAACAGGGATTCACAGATACGCAGTATTTT. The entire variable domain, with the rest obtained from reference TRBV7-6 and TRBJ2-3, is as follows: GAGVSQSPRYKVTKRGQDVALRCDPISGHVSLYWYRQALGQGPEFLTYFNYEAQQDKSGLPNDRFSAERPEGSISTLTIQRTEQRDSAMYRCASSEQGFTDTQYFGPGTRLTVL.

V gene TRBV7-9 combines with J gene TRBJ2-7; D is uncertain. The germline V gene has CDR1 SEHNR and CDR2 FQNEAQ (reference sequence). The CDR3 consists of 12 residues. The germline V and J ends were trimmed by 3 bases and 2 bases, with 5 bases remaining between them. The CDR3: CASSLGTYEQYV. CDR3 bases: TGTGCCAGCAGCTTGGGGACCTACGAGCAGTACGTC.

The CDR3 reads CASSEQYV. CDR3 bases: TGTGCCAGCAGCGAGCAGTACGTC. This chain connects TRBV12-3 or TRBV12-4 to TRBJ2-7; D unclear. The ends were cut back, 6 bases at V and 6 bases at J, with 0 bases in the middle. The CDR3 sequence is 8 residues long.

The V gene is TRBV5-1, the J gene TRBJ2-5; no firm D call. CDR3 size: 15 residues. Germline V lookup: CDR1 SGHRS, CDR2 YFSETQ. The V gene lost 4 bases and the J gene lost 4 bases, with 17 bases spanning the gap. The chain's CDR3 is CASSRTSRIIETQYF. The CDR3 bases are TGCGCCAGCAGCCGAACGTCCCGGATAATAGAGACCCAGTACTTC.

This clonotype was counted only a few times. The genes are TRBV29-1 and TRBJ1-4; 9 nucleotides line up with TRBD1. The V gene's germline CDR1 is SQVTM and CDR2 ANQGSEA. The CDR3 sequence is 14 residues long. Trimming at V came to 6 bases and at J to 0 bases, leaving 2 bases not matched to a gene. CDR3 in amino acids: CSVGQGTTNEKLFF. The CDR3 bases are TGCAGCGTCGGACAGGGGACAACTAATGAAAAACTGTTTTTT.

This clonotype was counted at least ten times. V and J are TRBV6-2 or TRBV6-3 and TRBJ1-1, with D perhaps matching TRBD1 (6 bases). The CDR3 contains 15 residues. V was pared by 6 bases and J by 0 bases, with 14 bases between. Germline V gene lookup returns CDR1 MNHEY and CDR2 SVGEGT. CDR3 protein: CASRPDRPMNTEAFF. CDR3 DNA sequence: TGTGCCAGCAGACCCGACAGGCCCATGAACACTGAAGCTTTCTTT.

V gene TRBV9 combines with J gene TRBJ2-1, with D perhaps TRBD1 (7 bases). The V end lost 4 bases, the J end lost 5 bases, and 16 bases lay between the germline ends. Germline V gene sequence: CDR1 SGDLS, CDR2 YYNGEE. This CDR3 spans 15 amino acids. The CDR3 region has the DNA TGTGCCAGCAGCTCAGGGGGGTTGTCCCACAATGAGCAGTTCTTC. This sequence encodes CASSSGGLSHNEQFF.

At least ten counts were recorded for this clonotype. The chain carries TRBV10-3 and TRBJ1-1; maybe TRBD1 (6 bases). This CDR3 contains 13 residues. Germline V gene data show CDR1 as ENHRY and CDR2 as SYGVKD. Trimming left V 11 bases short and J 9 bases short, with 22 bases between. CDR3 coding DNA: TGTGCCTCGAACTTTGCGGGGGCTCAGCAAGCTTTCTTT. Protein product: CASNFAGAQQAFF.

The chain is built from TRBV6-5 and TRBJ1-1; no firm D call. Deletions cut 2 bases from V and 6 bases from J, with 7 bases between. Germline lookup yields CDR1 MNHEY and CDR2 SVGAGI. The CDR3 runs to 12 residues. The DNA for the CDR3 is TGTGCCAGCAGTTACCCAGGATCTGAAGCTTTCTTT. This encodes CASSYPGSEAFF.

This clonotype has only a few counts. The chain combines TRBV7-9 with TRBJ2-5; D is uncertain. The CDR3 has 14 amino acids. Germline CDR1 reads SEHNR; CDR2 reads FQNEAQ (reference sequence). Deletions cut 3 bases from V and 5 bases from J, with 13 bases between. For the CDR3, the DNA is TGTGCCAGCAGCTTCCGGAGACTGCCCGAGACCCAGTACTTC. Its protein is CASSFRRLPETQYF. Based on the CDR3 plus reference TRBV7-9 and TRBJ2-5, the full variable domain is DTGVSQNPRHKITKRGQNVTFRCDPISEHNRLYWYRQTLGQGPEFLTYFQNEAQLEKSRLLSDRFSAERPKGSFSTLEIQRTEQGDSAMYLCASSFRRLPETQYFGPGTRLLVL.

V and J are TRBV12-3 or TRBV12-4 and TRBJ1-1; the D gene is possibly TRBD1 (5 bases). Trimming shortened V by 1 base and J by 6 bases, and 15 bases separated the two germline ends. This CDR3 spans 15 amino acids. This CDR3 is CASSLVEGLNAEAFF. The CDR3 DNA follows: TGTGCCAGCAGTTTAGTTGAGGGGCTTAATGCTGAAGCTTTCTTT.

The sample holds one count of this clonotype. This chain connects TRBV10-3 to TRBJ1-6, with 8 bases aligning to TRBD1. The CDR3 has 14 amino acids. With V trimmed by 6 bases and J by 6 bases, 4 bases remained unmatched. Per the germline V gene, CDR1 is ENHRY and CDR2 is SYGVKD. DNA of the CDR3: TGTGCCATCAGACGTGGACAGGGTAATTCACCCCTCCACTTT. As protein: CAIRRGQGNSPLHF.

Ten or more counts support this clonotype. The chain recombines TRBV4-1 with TRBJ1-4; no clear D. CDR1 is MGHRA, CDR2 YSYEKL, per germline. V was pared by 7 bases and J by 4 bases, with 34 bases between. The CDR3 contains 21 residues. The CDR3 is CASKHLTVRGSASSNNEKLFF. The CDR3 region has the DNA TGCGCCAGCAAGCACCTCACCGTACGGGGTTCAGCTTCCAGCAATAATGAAAAACTGTTTTTT.

This clonotype was seen a handful of times. This chain links TRBV6-2 or TRBV6-3 with TRBJ2-5; no definite D call. V lost 4 bases to trimming and J lost 5 bases, with 20 bases between them. This CDR3 has 16 residues. Germline V gene sequence: CDR1 MNHEY, CDR2 SVGEGT. CDR3 sequence (DNA): TGTGCCAGCAGTTTGGGTTTTCCCCGGGTCTTGGAGACCCAGTACTTC. This gives the protein CASSLGFPRVLETQYF.

In this sample, this clonotype turned up a few times. The chain has TRBV28 and TRBJ2-4; a weak D match, TRBD2 (6 bases). The CDR3 runs 18 residues. V was clipped by 6 bases and J by 8 bases, with 29 bases between them. Germline assignment: CDR1 MDHEN and CDR2 SYDVKM. Here the CDR3 reads CASRFLGAPETGGYIQYF. The CDR3 DNA reads TGTGCCAGCAGATTCCTCGGGGCTCCGGAGACCGGAGGGTACATTCAGTACTTC.

This chain joins TRBV5-1 and TRBJ2-7, with 8 positions matching TRBD2. J was trimmed by 2 bases and V by 3 bases; bases with no gene match: 7. The length of the CDR3 is 15 residues. Germline V CDR1 and CDR2: SGHRS, YFSETQ. In DNA form, the CDR3 reads TGCGCCAGCAGCTCCGTAGTTAGCGGGGCCTACGAGCAGTACTTC. It translates to CASSSVVSGAYEQYF. Full variable domain (remainder filled in from reference TRBV5-1 and TRBJ2-7): KAGVTQTPRYLIKTRGQQVTLSCSPISGHRSVSWYQQTPGQGLQFLFEYFSETQRNKGNFPGRFSGRQFSNSRSEMNVSTLELGDSALYLCASSSVVSGAYEQYFGPGTRLTVT.

The J gene is TRBJ2-3, the V gene TRBV6-6, with TRBD2 identical over 15 bases. V was pared by 6 bases and J by 7 bases, with 5 bases of the junction left unmatched. CDR1 MNHNY and CDR2 SVGAGI come from the germline V gene (reference sequence). CDR3 size: 15 residues. The chain's CDR3 is CASSPGTSGGNTQYF. CDR3 in DNA: TGTGCCAGCAGCCCAGGGACTAGCGGGGGGAATACGCAGTATTTT.

As DNA, the CDR3 is TGTGCCACCAGTAAAGGTTCGCCGGGGGGGCTCAATGAGCAGTTCTTC. Its protein is CATSKGSPGGLNEQFF. The chain joins TRBV24-1 to TRBJ2-1, with 8 bases aligning to TRBD2. Trimming cost V 6 bases and J 6 bases; bases outside gene matches: 12. In germline, CDR1 is KGHDR, CDR2 SFDVKD. The CDR3 sequence is 16 residues long.

This clonotype turned up a few times. This rearrangement joins TRBV18 to TRBJ1-1; the D gene is possibly TRBD1 (6 bases). The CDR3 extends over 16 amino acids. Germline CDR1 is KGHSH and CDR2 is LQKENI. The V end was cut by 2 bases, the J end by 0 bases, with 13 bases between. The chain's CDR3 is CASSPMVAGVNTEAFF. CDR3 DNA: TGTGCCAGCTCACCAATGGTCGCAGGGGTGAACACTGAAGCTTTCTTT.

This rearrangement joins TRBV10-3 to TRBJ1-6; D may be TRBD1 (5 bases). Trimming stripped 7 bases from V and 6 bases from J, with 7 bases between. Germline assignment: CDR1 ENHRY and CDR2 SYGVKD. The CDR3 has 12 residues. The DNA for the CDR3 is TGTGCCATCAAACAGGTTAATTCACCCCTCCACTTT. It translates to CAIKQVNSPLHF.

This clonotype has ten or more counts. The rearrangement links TRBV6-1 to TRBJ2-5, with D possibly TRBD2 on 6 matching bases. V lost 8 bases to trimming and J lost 0 bases, with 16 bases between them. This CDR3 has 15 amino acids. Germline CDR1 MNHNS, CDR2 SASEGT. In DNA, the CDR3 is TGTGCCAGCCGCCGGGACTGGACCTACCAAGAGACCCAGTACTTC. Its protein product is CASRRDWTYQETQYF.

This clonotype was detected only a few times. The gene calls are TRBV6-2 or TRBV6-3 and TRBJ2-4, with 8 positions matching TRBD2. Germline loops: CDR1 MNHEY, CDR2 SVGEGT. The CDR3 consists of 15 residues. V shed 8 bases, J shed 6 bases, and the junction held 12 bases outside the gene matches. CDR3 in amino acids: CASQGVRGGRNIQYF. The CDR3 DNA reads TGTGCCAGCCAAGGTGTACGGGGGGGAAGAAACATTCAGTACTTC.

A few counts support this clonotype. The chain combines TRBV9 with TRBJ1-6; 7 nucleotides match TRBD1. The germline CDR1 and CDR2 sequences are SGDLS and YYNGEE. The CDR3 is 14 amino acids. V shed 6 bases, J shed 6 bases, and the junction held 6 bases outside the gene matches. The CDR3 bases are TGTGCCAGCACCATCGGGACAGCTAATTCACCCCTCCACTTT. Translating gives CASTIGTANSPLHF.